The 30 T cell receptor beta chains given below trace back to one sample, sequenced in a study of cytomegalovirus exposure and HLA in healthy donors. PCR amplification relied on 60 Vbeta primers (plus 13 Jbeta primers). The table came from immunoSEQ multiplex PCR; TCRdb's copy has only in-frame clones and leaves some out. The sample has about 180,000 clones, 70% to 80% seen once; the top ten hold around 1.5%. Sequencing was done on a sample of PBMCs. Receptors were obtained from a man between 18 and 29 years old in good health and CMV-seronegative.

The rearrangement links TRBV6-1 to TRBJ2-7; D might be TRBD1 (6 bases). V was cut by 2 bases and J by 6 bases, with 20 bases left in between. This CDR3 is built from 16 residues. Germline CDR1 reads MNHNS; CDR2 reads SASEGT. This chain's CDR3 is CASSERRAQGLGEQYF. CDR3 nucleotide sequence: TGTGCCAGCAGTGAAAGAAGGGCACAGGGTTTGGGCGAGCAGTACTTC.

The V and J genes are TRBV5-1 and TRBJ1-2; the D is unclear. The CDR3 has 11 residues. V was clipped by 5 bases and J by 8 bases, with 10 bases between them. The germline V gene has CDR1 SGHRS and CDR2 YFSETQ. CDR3 loop: CASSQNGGYTF. CDR3 nucleotide sequence: TGCGCCAGCAGTCAAAACGGGGGCTACACCTTC.

This chain joins TRBV15 and TRBJ2-7, with TRBD2 matching over 10 bases. CDR3 length: 14 amino acids. Germline V gene sequence: CDR1 LNHNV, CDR2 YYDKDF (reference sequence). V gave up 8 bases and J gave up 1 base; unmatched junction bases: 5. The CDR3 protein is CATGRGLASYEQYF. CDR3 nucleotides: TGTGCCACCGGGAGGGGACTAGCGTCCTACGAGCAGTACTTC.

This chain links TRBV6-6 with TRBJ1-2; tentatively, D is TRBD1 (5 bases). From germline, CDR1 is MNHNY and CDR2 SVGAGI (reference sequence). Trimming took off 2 bases at V and 4 bases at J, with 11 bases between the two ends. The CDR3 length is 14 residues. This CDR3 is CASSYVGGGYGYTF. The CDR3 bases are TGTGCCAGCAGTTACGTGGGGGGAGGCTATGGCTACACCTTC.

This clone was seen a few times. The chain is built from TRBV27 and TRBJ2-7; D possibly corresponds to TRBD2 (6 bases). Trimming pared 3 bases from V and 4 bases from J, leaving 13 bases between. CDR1 and CDR2 (germline): MNHEY, SMNVEV (reference sequence). CDR3 size: 14 residues. The CDR3 DNA reads TGTGCCAGCAGTTTCGGAATAGCGGATTACGAGCAGTACTTC. This translates into CASSFGIADYEQYF.

This chain links TRBV9 with TRBJ1-6; 7 bases match TRBD1. J was trimmed by 4 bases and V by 2 bases; bases with no gene match: 6. CDR3 size: 16 residues. Germline-derived CDR1 and CDR2 are SGDLS and YYNGEE. The CDR3 region has the DNA TGTGCCAGCAGCGTGAGCCCGGACAGGTATAATTCACCCCTCCACTTT. Amino acid sequence: CASSVSPDRYNSPLHF.

As concerns this clone: This CDR3 is also generated by other DNA sequences in the sample. Written as DNA, the CDR3 is TGCGCCAGCAGCGAGGTCAGGGGGAGCACAGATACGCAGTATTTT. It encodes CASSEVRGSTDTQYF. V is TRBV5-1 and J is TRBJ2-3; the match to TRBD1 covers 7 bases. Unmatched junction bases numbered 5, after V lost 4 bases and J lost 0 bases. This CDR3 contains 15 residues. CDR1 and CDR2 (germline): SGHRS, YFSETQ.

The rearrangement links TRBV10-3 to TRBJ2-2; D may be TRBD1 (6 bases). The CDR3 is 13 residues long. V was trimmed by 8 bases and J by 4 bases, leaving 11 bases between them. The germline V gene encodes CDR1 ENHRY and CDR2 SYGVKD. The CDR3 is CAIGAGATGELFF. As DNA, the CDR3 is TGTGCCATCGGCGCAGGGGCCACCGGGGAGCTGTTTTTT.

V is TRBV7-9 and J is TRBJ1-2; D not resolved. CDR1 SEHNR and CDR2 FQNEAQ come from the germline V gene (reference sequence). The CDR3 totals 15 residues. V dropped 5 bases and J dropped 5 bases, with 18 bases sitting between them. CDR3 bases: TGTGCCAGCAGCCCAACGGGAGCCTCCTCTTATGGCTACACCTTC. Translated: CASSPTGASSYGYTF.

The gene calls are TRBV29-1 and TRBJ2-7; tentative D call: TRBD2 (6 bases). Germline CDR1 is SQVTM and CDR2 is ANQGSEA. V lost 6 bases to trimming and J lost 6 bases, with 18 bases between them. The CDR3 extends over 13 amino acids. The CDR3 nucleotides read TGCAGCGTCGTCGGGACTCTCCGTGGCGAGCAGTACTTC. Translating it yields CSVVGTLRGEQYF.

The rearrangement joins TRBV13 to TRBJ2-2, with TRBD2 identical over 7 bases. The CDR3 runs 17 residues. Germline CDR1 and CDR2: PRHDT and FYEKMQ (reference sequence). V dropped 2 bases and J dropped 2; count of bases not matched to a gene: 8. The CDR3 coding sequence is TGTGCCAGCAGCTTATTGGGGAGGGGAGGAAACACCGGGGAGCTGTTTTTT. Protein product: CASSLLGRGGNTGELFF.

The chain joins TRBV5-1 to TRBJ1-1; D is undetermined. V lost 0 bases and J 7 bases, leaving 7 bases between the germline ends. There are 12 residues in the CDR3. Germline V gene data show CDR1 as SGHRS and CDR2 as YFSETQ. DNA for the CDR3: TGCGCCAGCAGCTTGGACAGCTTTGAAGCTTTCTTT. Amino acids: CASSLDSFEAFF.

This clone was seen more than once but under ten times. V gene TRBV5-6 combines with J gene TRBJ1-2, with a weak D call TRBD1 (6 bases). The CDR3 has 16 residues. V was shortened by 4 bases and J by 1 base, with 17 bases between the two germline ends. Germline V gene lookup returns CDR1 SGHDT and CDR2 YYEEEE. The CDR3 region is CASSPGVGTINYGYTF. The CDR3 bases are TGTGCCAGCAGCCCTGGAGTGGGGACAATTAACTATGGCTACACCTTC. Looking up the rest from reference TRBV5-6 and TRBJ1-2 gives the full variable domain: DAGVTQSPTHLIKTRGQQVTLRCSPKSGHDTVSWYQQALGQGPQFIFQYYEEEERQRGNFPDRFSGHQFPNYSSELNVNALLLGDSALYLCASSPGVGTINYGYTFGSGTRLTVV.

Worth noting for this clone: The same CDR3 can be traced to other DNA sequences in this sample. The chain joins TRBV9 to TRBJ2-7; 10 nucleotides align to TRBD1. CDR1 is SGDLS and CDR2 is YYNGEE in the germline V gene. The V segment lost 4 bases and the J segment 4 bases; nucleotides outside the gene matches: 2. CDR3 length equals 13 residues. The CDR3 DNA reads as TGTGCCAGCAGCCCGGGACAGGGGTACGAGCAGTACTTC. As protein: CASSPGQGYEQYF.

The CDR3 sequence is CAAGTPGNQPQHF. The CDR3 DNA sequence: TGTGCCGCAGGGACACCTGGCAATCAGCCCCAGCATTTT. The chain carries TRBV15 and TRBJ1-5; TRBD1 might be the D (6 bases). Trimming took 11 bases from V and 2 from J, leaving 13 bases between them. Germline V gene lookup returns CDR1 LNHNV and CDR2 YYDKDF (reference sequence). The CDR3 extends over 13 amino acids. The full variable domain, completed using reference TRBV15 and TRBJ1-5, is DAMVIQNPRYQVTQFGKPVTLSCSQTLNHNVMYWYQQKSSQAPKLLFHYYDKDFNNEADTPDNFQSRRPNTSFCFLDIRSPGLGDTAMYLCAAGTPGNQPQHFGDGTRLSIL.

This chain uses TRBV27 with TRBJ2-5; 7 nucleotides line up with TRBD2. The length of the CDR3 is 15 residues. Germline V CDR1 and CDR2: MNHEY, SMNVEV (reference sequence). The ends lost 2 bases at V and 5 bases at J; junction bases unmatched: 8. DNA of the CDR3: TGTGCCAGCAGTTTAGGACGCGGGGAGGGGGAGACCCAGTACTTC. The encoded protein is CASSLGRGEGETQYF.

This clone was detected a few times. The chain couples TRBV5-1 to TRBJ2-1, with 13 positions matching TRBD2. From germline, CDR1 is SGHRS and CDR2 YFSETQ. The ends lost 3 bases at V and 6 bases at J; junction bases unmatched: 6. The CDR3 sequence is 16 residues long. CDR3 region: CASSSIRLAGGNEQFF. The CDR3 nucleotides are TGCGCCAGCAGCTCGATACGACTAGCGGGGGGCAATGAGCAGTTCTTC.

The chain is built from TRBV5-1 and TRBJ2-7; D unclear. Germline V gene lookup returns CDR1 SGHRS and CDR2 YFSETQ. The CDR3 spans 13 residues. V lost 0 bases to trimming and J lost 4 bases, with 8 bases between them. CDR3 amino acids: CASSLEPPYEQYF. Written as DNA, the CDR3 is TGCGCCAGCAGCTTGGAGCCTCCGTACGAGCAGTACTTC. The complete variable domain, with remaining parts taken from reference TRBV5-1 and TRBJ2-7, reads KAGVTQTPRYLIKTRGQQVTLSCSPISGHRSVSWYQQTPGQGLQFLFEYFSETQRNKGNFPGRFSGRQFSNSRSEMNVSTLELGDSALYLCASSLEPPYEQYFGPGTRLTVT.

The CDR3 spells CASIKERTGIQPQHF. In DNA form, the CDR3 reads TGTGCCAGCATAAAGGAGCGGACAGGGATACAGCCCCAGCATTTT. The gene calls are TRBV6-6 and TRBJ1-5; TRBD1 matches at 8 bases. Unmatched junction bases numbered 12, after V lost 7 bases and J lost 7 bases. CDR1 is MNHNY, CDR2 SVGAGI, per germline (reference sequence). The CDR3 has 15 amino acids.

This chain uses TRBV18 with TRBJ1-3; 9 nucleotides agree with TRBD1. The CDR3 is 15 amino acids. Trimming removed 3 bases from V and 7 bases from J; junction bases left unmatched: 7. CDR1 is KGHSH, CDR2 LQKENI, per germline. The CDR3 DNA is TGTGCCAGCTCACCGGGACAGGGAATTGCGAACACCATATATTTT. Its translation: CASSPGQGIANTIYF.

The genes are TRBV7-9 and TRBJ2-2; 9 bases are a match to TRBD1. Trimming took 4 bases from V and 3 from J; bases not matched to a gene: 12. The length of the CDR3 is 18 residues. Germline-derived CDR1 and CDR2 are SEHNR and FQNEAQ (reference sequence). The CDR3 protein is CASSSPRRTGVDTGELFF. CDR3 sequence (DNA): TGTGCCAGCAGCTCTCCCCGGCGGACAGGGGTGGACACCGGGGAGCTGTTTTTT.

The genes are TRBV2 and TRBJ2-2, with TRBD2 matching over 10 bases. V lost 8 bases and J lost 3; bases outside the gene matches: 6. The CDR3 is 15 amino acids. Germline V lookup: CDR1 SNHLY, CDR2 FYNNEI. CDR3 residues: CASEPSGRDTGELFF. CDR3 DNA sequence: TGTGCCAGCGAACCTAGCGGGAGAGACACCGGGGAGCTGTTTTTT.

The chain employs TRBV4-1 and TRBJ1-5; D remains unclear. The germline V gene encodes CDR1 MGHRA and CDR2 YSYEKL. The length of the CDR3 is 15 residues. Deletions cut 4 bases from V and 2 bases from J, with 12 bases between. CDR3: CASSPLGLGNQPQHF. The CDR3 region has the DNA TGCGCCAGCAGCCCCCTCGGGTTGGGCAATCAGCCCCAGCATTTT.

This clone turned up a few times. The chain is built from TRBV2 and TRBJ1-2, with a tentative D call TRBD1 (5 bases). Trimming left V 8 bases short and J 4 bases short, with 17 bases between. From germline, CDR1 is SNHLY and CDR2 FYNNEI. The CDR3 is 14 amino acids. The CDR3 is CASLDTGVLYGYTF. The DNA for the CDR3 is TGTGCCAGCCTAGATACGGGGGTCCTCTATGGCTACACCTTC.

With respect to this clone: Because the CDR3's place on the DNA is in doubt, the DNA is left out and the CDR3 is given as listed by TCRdb. This CDR3 reads CASTSGGIPNYGYTF. The chain is built from TRBV19 and TRBJ1-2. Per the germline V gene, CDR1 is LNHDA and CDR2 is SQIVND (reference sequence). The CDR3 is made up of 15 amino acids, end residues included.

The chain is built from TRBV6-5 and TRBJ2-1; D perhaps matches TRBD2 (5 bases). V lost 4 bases to trimming and J lost 6 bases, with 19 bases between them. CDR3 size: 16 residues. Germline assignment: CDR1 MNHEY and CDR2 SVGAGI. CDR3 in amino acids: CASSFRPARDGNEQFF. The CDR3 DNA is TGTGCCAGCAGTTTCAGACCTGCCCGGGATGGCAATGAGCAGTTCTTC.

This chain uses TRBV7-2 with TRBJ1-1; TRBD1 might be the D (6 bases). The CDR3 consists of 16 residues. The V and J ends lost 5 bases and 0 bases respectively, with 16 bases between them. Germline CDR1 and CDR2: SGHTA and FQGNSA. The CDR3 loop reads CASSRGGAGMNTEAFF. The CDR3 nucleotides read TGTGCCAGCAGCCGGGGGGGCGCGGGTATGAACACTGAAGCTTTCTTT.

This chain links TRBV7-9 with TRBJ2-2, with TRBD2 as a possible D gene (6 bases). The CDR3 has 17 residues. Per the germline V gene, CDR1 is SEHNR and CDR2 is FQNEAQ (reference sequence). V lost 6 bases to trimming and J lost 4 bases, with 21 bases between them. The CDR3 sequence is CASSSNKPGLSTGELFF. CDR3 nucleotide sequence: TGTGCCAGCAGTTCTAACAAACCGGGACTCAGCACCGGGGAGCTGTTTTTT.

The J gene is TRBJ2-2, the V gene TRBV2; D perhaps matches TRBD2 (6 bases). This CDR3 region has 14 residues. Deletions cut 7 bases from V and 3 bases from J, with 12 bases between. Germline loops: CDR1 SNHLY, CDR2 FYNNEI. Written as DNA, the CDR3 is TGTGCCAGCAAGGGGCTAGCGTACACCGGGGAGCTGTTTTTT. Amino acid sequence: CASKGLAYTGELFF.

This sequence joins TRBV28 and TRBJ2-1; 7 nucleotides agree with TRBD1. The CDR3 consists of 15 residues. Germline V gives CDR1 MDHEN, CDR2 SYDVKM. V lost 6 bases and J lost 6; bases outside the gene matches: 11. The DNA for the CDR3 is TGTGCCAGCAGATCCGGGACAGATTTTCGCAATGAGCAGTTCTTC. Its protein product is CASRSGTDFRNEQFF.